This T cell receptor beta chain was retrieved from a study of T-cell memory formation after mild COVID-19 (dated by TCRdb to about 2021). A note on the overall study: TCR sequence clusters from the two donors were found to be largely donor specific. T-cell clones expanding and contracting after mild COVID-19 in two donors were tracked by longitudinal TCRalpha and TCRbeta repertoire sequencing. Two young, previously healthy adult volunteers, one female and one male, were included in the cohort.

The instrument was an Illumina NovaSeq 6000. Using 5'RACE with constant-segment primers, TCRalpha and TCRbeta cDNA libraries were constructed, with sample barcodes and unique molecular identifiers added in the process. Trizol reagent was used to extract RNA from every sample. Libraries were amplified in two PCR steps, with a second sample barcode and Illumina TruSeq adapters added in the second step. Sequencing of libraries was performed on an Illumina NovaSeq with 2 x 150 bp paired-end reads. From the authors' description of their analysis: Demultiplexing of reads and collapsing into UMI-guided consensus sequences were performed with migec v1.2.7. Using mixcr v2.1.11, UMI consensuses were aligned to TRA and TRB V and J templates and then assembled into clonotypes. A clonotype was counted as expanded or contracted only when both edgeR and NoisET called the clonotype significant, with the noise models trained on biological replicates. For edgeR calls, the cutoffs were a false discovery rate-adjusted p below 0.01 and a log2 fold-change threshold of 1. As an exploratory analysis of dynamics, PCA with hierarchical clustering was applied to max-normalized trajectories of the 1000 most abundant clonotypes. The CD4 or CD8 phenotype of responding clones was assigned using the separately sequenced CD4+ and CD8+ repertoires. Clones were called with MiXCR by TCRdb after fastp trimmed the public reads at Q25, and only in-frame beta chains were retained. Identical CDR3 proteins give one entry, which carries the most common genes and DNA. The V and J calls shown here were made by TCRdb, not taken from the authors' results. This sample lists approximately 570,000 distinct CDR3 sequences; 18% were detected once. Around 12% of the sample rests with the top ten.

PBMCs were isolated by Ficoll-Paque density gradient centrifugation. Broader findings and caveats from the paper: The detection of some responding clones in pre-infection memory suggests that pre-existing cross-reactive memory T cells joined the SARS-CoV-2 response. Contracting CD4+ clones were located mainly in the CM and EM memory subsets, whereas CD8+ clones were found to be enriched in EMRA. The study covered only a couple of mild cases, and larger cohorts including severe cases with pre-infection samples were considered necessary. The second-wave clones that peaked on day 37 were not confirmed to be SARS-CoV-2 specific. Clones that contracted from day 15 to 85 showed balanced CD4/CD8 phenotypes, whereas a second wave of clones that expanded from day 15 to 37 leaned towards CD4+.

The CDR3, cysteine through phenylalanine, is 13 amino acids long. Kept here is only the CDR3 DNA, which spans 39 bases and is read in frame from base 1. V sheds 3 bases and J sheds 2 bases, leaving 9 bases between their ends. CDR1 and CDR2 are drawn from the germline V gene: SGHRS, YFSETQ. This clonotype was counted at least ten times. Its antigen is still unknown. Base qualities were left out, and no much larger clone turns up one base away. The sample was PBMCs or a T cell subset sorted from them (not recorded which). This TCR came from an adult woman who had mild COVID-19 (a few samples of this study predate the infection). The sample titles of this study are shuffled in the database, so cell type and time point are left out; the donor was told from shared clones. This receptor chain uses TRBV5-1 and TRBJ2-7; TRBD1 is perhaps the D gene, given 5 matching bases. DNA sequence: TGCGCCAGCAGCTCCCCGGACACCTACGAGCAGTACTTC. This gives the protein CASSSPDTYEQYF.